The present TCR beta chain was sequenced within a study of blood T cell repertoires in COVID-19. Study overall: Samples taken during acute and convalescent COVID-19 were collected in the United States, Italy and Spain. T cells, B-cell-depleted T cells, or PBMCs provided the cDNA or gDNA that served as material.

Only one count was recorded for this clone. Authors' methods: For nucleated cells, counts were estimated from reference gene primer amplification. The data were produced by immunoSEQ multiplex PCR, yet TCRdb's version contains in-frame clones alone and is incomplete. The D gene and trimming were derived from the DNA, and the V and J assignments and clone size from that table. The sample has fewer than 85,000 clones, 80% to 95% seen once. The CDR3 sequence is 16 residues long. V dropped 5 bases and J dropped 7; count of bases not matched to a gene: 8. The germline gives CDR1 SGHNT, CDR2 YENEEA. Sequenced input: peripheral blood. The J gene is TRBJ2-3, the V gene TRBV11-3; TRBD2 aligns across 14 bases. This TCR was recovered from a woman between 50 and 59 years old in a cohort sampled during active COVID-19. Here the CDR3 DNA reads TGTGCCAGCAGCCGCGGGACTAGCGGGAGTGGAAATACGCAGTATTTT. Translated: CASSRGTSGSGNTQYF.